The next 4 T cell receptor beta chains were all read from a single sample in a study of blood T cell repertoires in COVID-19. TCRdb's copy holds only in-frame clones and misses some; the assay was immunoSEQ multiplex PCR. The profile covers tens of thousands of clones, with around 84% appearing a single time and less than 8% taken by the ten largest. The sample comprised peripheral blood. The source of these receptors is a human donor in a cohort sampled during active COVID-19.

This clone was recorded only once. This rearrangement joins TRBV5-1 to TRBJ1-6; TRBD1 is a possible D gene (6 bases). V gave up 5 bases and J gave up 8 bases, with 14 bases separating them. The length of the CDR3 is 14 residues. Germline V gives CDR1 SGHRS, CDR2 YFSETQ. CDR3 coding DNA: TGCGCCAGCAGTCCACAGGGTGCCGATTCACCCCTCCACTTT. This encodes CASSPQGADSPLHF. Using reference TRBV5-1 and TRBJ1-6 for the parts outside the CDR3, the full variable domain is KAGVTQTPRYLIKTRGQQVTLSCSPISGHRSVSWYQQTPGQGLQFLFEYFSETQRNKGNFPGRFSGRQFSNSRSEMNVSTLELGDSALYLCASSPQGADSPLHFGNGTRLTVT.

The chain recombines TRBV5-4 with TRBJ2-7; 9 bases line up with TRBD1. Germline V CDR1 and CDR2: SGHNT, YYREEE (reference sequence). This CDR3 comprises 15 residues. The J segment lost 3 bases and the V segment lost 4 bases, leaving 8 bases of the junction unmatched. The CDR3 reads CASSLPGTGFYEQYF. CDR3 DNA: TGTGCCAGCAGCCTGCCCGGGACAGGGTTCTACGAGCAGTACTTC.

This chain joins TRBV11-1 and TRBJ2-7; a weak D match, TRBD2 (5 bases). Per germline, CDR1 SGHAT and CDR2 FQDESV (reference sequence). V was cut by 3 bases and J by 2 bases, with 14 bases left in between. The CDR3 covers 15 residues. CDR3 region: CASSFSGRGPYEQYF. The CDR3 region has the DNA TGTGCCAGCAGCTTCTCGGGCCGGGGTCCCTACGAGCAGTACTTC.

CDR3 protein: CASSRADRGYEQYF. Here the CDR3 DNA reads TGTGCCAGCTCCCGAGCGGACAGGGGCTACGAGCAGTACTTC. The V and J genes are TRBV11-1 and TRBJ2-7; 9 positions match TRBD1. CDR1 is SGHAT, CDR2 FQDESV, per germline (reference sequence). The CDR3 extends over 14 amino acids. J was trimmed by 3 bases and V by 8 bases; bases with no gene match: 8.